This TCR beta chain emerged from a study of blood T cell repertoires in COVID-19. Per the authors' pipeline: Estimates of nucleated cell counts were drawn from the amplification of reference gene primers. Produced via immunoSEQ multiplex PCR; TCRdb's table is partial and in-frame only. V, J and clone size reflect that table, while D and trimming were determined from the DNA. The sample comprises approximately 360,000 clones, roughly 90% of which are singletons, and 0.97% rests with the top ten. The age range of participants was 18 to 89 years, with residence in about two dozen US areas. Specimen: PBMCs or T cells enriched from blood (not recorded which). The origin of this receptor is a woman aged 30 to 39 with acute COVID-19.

CDR3 loop: CSVAGSGKGDYGYTF. CDR3 sequence (DNA): TGCAGCGTTGCGGGATCCGGAAAGGGGGACTATGGCTACACCTTC. This chain connects TRBV29-1 to TRBJ1-2, with D perhaps TRBD1 (6 bases). Trimming shortened V by 4 bases and J by 3 bases, and 18 bases separated the two germline ends. Germline values: CDR1 SQVTM, CDR2 ANQGSEA. The CDR3 spans 15 residues.